The clone carrying this T cell receptor beta chain came up a few times. The antigen is unknown. The record originates from a study of T-cell memory formation after mild COVID-19. Overall study context: Among the donors, TCR clusters were largely specific to each donor.

Germline V CDR1 and CDR2: SGHRS, YFSETQ. V was shortened by 5 bases and J by 0 bases, with 9 bases between the two germline ends. CDR3 length equals 15 residues. Study outcomes and limitations: Most CD4+ clones that shrank were in CM and EM, while CD8+ ones turned up in EMRA.

TCRdb processed the 5' RACE reads anew with MiXCR; each CDR3 protein has one entry. The table has about 170,000 distinct CDR3 sequences, 10% to 15% seen once. The chain combines TRBV5-1 with TRBJ2-6; D uncertain. The sequence derives from a man aged 18 to 30 who had mild COVID-19 (a few samples of this study predate the infection). Cell type and time point are not known. Sequenced material: PBMCs or a T cell subset sorted from them (not recorded which). As DNA, the CDR3 is TGCGCCAGCAGAACGGGTGTCTCTGGGGCCAACGTCCTGACTTTC. Encoded protein: CASRTGVSGANVLTF.